These T cell receptor beta chains were read from a single sample in a study of radiotherapy plus CTLA-4 blockade in lung cancer. TCRdb's copy holds only in-frame clones and misses some; the assay was immunoSEQ multiplex PCR. Among roughly 66,000 clones listed, over 75% were seen once. This sample comprised peripheral blood, obtained from a patient treated with radiotherapy plus ipilimumab. Every receptor here comes from a human donor with non-small cell lung cancer who had a partial response to radiotherapy plus ipilimumab. Both conserved end residues are part of each CDR3. The D gene is left open where the match is weak. Clone size appears in some rows only: once, few, many, or a class for an expanded clone.

J: TRBJ2-3
size: -
D: -
V: TRBV29-1
CDR3: CSVEGGRGTDTQYF
DNA: TGCAGCGTTGAGGGGGGGCGTGGCACAGATACGCAGTATTTT

J: TRBJ2-7
size: once
D: -
V: TRBV5-1
CDR3: CASSFAGGYEQYF
DNA: TGCGCCAGCAGCTTCGCCGGGGGCTACGAGCAGTACTTC

J: TRBJ2-5
size: -
D: TRBD2
V: TRBV5-1
CDR3: CASSSTSGRAVETQYF
DNA: TGCGCCAGCAGCTCGACTAGCGGGAGGGCGGTGGAGACCCAGTACTTC

J: TRBJ2-3
size: -
D: TRBD2
V: TRBV7-9
CDR3: CASSPQTSGRTDTQYF
DNA: TGTGCCAGCAGCCCCCAGACTAGCGGGAGGACAGATACGCAGTATTTT

J: TRBJ1-1
size: -
D: TRBD1
V: TRBV5-1
CDR3: CASSLRQGNTEAFF
DNA: TGCGCCAGCAGCTTAAGACAGGGGAACACTGAAGCTTTCTTT

J: TRBJ2-7
size: once
D: -
V: TRBV27
CDR3: CASSRVWGHEQYF
DNA: TGTGCCAGCAGCCGGGTCTGGGGCCACGAGCAGTACTTC

J: TRBJ2-3
size: -
D: TRBD1
V: TRBV28
CDR3: CASILDRAWGTDTQYF
DNA: TGTGCCAGCATCCTGGACAGGGCGTGGGGCACAGATACGCAGTATTTT

J: TRBJ1-5
size: -
D: -
V: TRBV5-1
CDR3: CASSLSTGSEPQHF
DNA: TGCGCCAGCAGCTTAAGTACGGGTTCGGAGCCCCAGCATTTT

J: TRBJ1-5
size: -
D: TRBD1
V: TRBV19
CDR3: CASRGGQSYGDQPQHF
DNA: TGTGCCAGTAGGGGGGGACAGTCTTACGGCGATCAGCCCCAGCATTTT

J: TRBJ2-7
size: -
D: -
V: TRBV9
CDR3: CASSLLDSPYEQYF
DNA: TGTGCCAGCAGCCTCCTGGACAGTCCCTACGAGCAGTACTTC

J: TRBJ1-1
size: medium-sized
D: TRBD1
V: TRBV6-6
CDR3: CASSPGGQTEAFF
DNA: TGTGCCAGCAGCCCAGGGGGCCAAACTGAAGCTTTCTTT

J: TRBJ2-5
size: -
D: -
V: TRBV9
CDR3: CASSARIQETQYF
DNA: TGTGCCAGCAGCGCCAGAATCCAAGAGACCCAGTACTTC

J: TRBJ2-5
size: -
D: -
V: TRBV7-9
CDR3: CASRPQDTYQETQYF
DNA: TGTGCCAGCAGACCTCAAGACACCTACCAAGAGACCCAGTACTTC

J: TRBJ1-4
size: -
D: TRBD1
V: TRBV28
CDR3: CASSFRGSYEKLFF
DNA: TGTGCCAGCAGTTTCAGGGGGTCTTATGAAAAACTGTTTTTT

J: TRBJ1-5
size: -
D: -
V: TRBV18
CDR3: CASSPVLAGQPQHF
DNA: TGTGCCAGCTCACCGGTGCTCGCGGGGCAGCCCCAGCATTTT

J: TRBJ2-5
size: -
D: -
V: TRBV9
CDR3: CASSVGPQEETQYF
DNA: TGTGCCAGCAGCGTAGGACCCCAGGAAGAGACCCAGTACTTC

J: TRBJ2-1
size: once
D: TRBD2
V: TRBV27
CDR3: CASSIIGGLAVGQGEQFF
DNA: TGTGCCAGCAGTATTATCGGGGGACTAGCGGTGGGGCAGGGTGAGCAGTTCTTC

J: TRBJ2-2
size: -
D: -
V: TRBV7-3
CDR3: CASSVGGANTGELFF
DNA: TGTGCCAGCAGCGTTGGGGGCGCGAACACCGGGGAGCTGTTTTTT

J: TRBJ1-2
size: -
D: -
V: TRBV29-1
CDR3: CSAGGGNHGYTF
DNA: TGCAGCGCTGGGGGGGGTAATCATGGCTACACCTTC

J: TRBJ2-1
size: -
D: TRBD2
V: TRBV14
CDR3: CASSQRRTSGRHEQFF
DNA: TGTGCCAGCAGCCAAAGAAGGACTAGCGGGAGACATGAGCAGTTCTTC

J: TRBJ2-1
size: -
D: -
V: TRBV12-5
CDR3: CASGPGFNEQFF
DNA: TGTGCTAGTGGTCCGGGGTTCAATGAGCAGTTCTTC

J: TRBJ1-1
size: -
D: TRBD1
V: TRBV28
CDR3: CASSFNIDRVVDTEAFF
DNA: TGTGCCAGCAGTTTTAATATTGACAGGGTCGTGGACACTGAAGCTTTCTTT

J: TRBJ1-4
size: -
D: -
V: TRBV30
CDR3: CAWARQNEKLFF
DNA: TGTGCCTGGGCCAGACAGAATGAAAAACTGTTTTTT

J: TRBJ1-2
size: -
D: TRBD1
V: TRBV7-2
CDR3: CASSLLGQGHGYTF
DNA: TGTGCCAGCAGTCTCCTTGGACAGGGGCATGGCTACACCTTC

J: TRBJ1-4
size: -
D: TRBD1
V: TRBV5-6
CDR3: CASSPGQGDEKLFF
DNA: TGTGCCAGCAGCCCGGGACAGGGGGATGAAAAACTGTTTTTT

J: TRBJ1-2
size: once
D: TRBD1
V: TRBV5-4
CDR3: CASSLGQGGYGYTF
DNA: TGTGCCAGCAGCTTGGGACAGGGAGGCTATGGCTACACCTTC

J: TRBJ2-7
size: -
D: TRBD2
V: TRBV29-1
CDR3: CSGVAGSYEQYF
DNA: TGCAGCGGTGTAGCGGGATCCTACGAGCAGTACTTC

J: TRBJ1-4
size: -
D: -
V: TRBV28
CDR3: CASSRVRYRGQGGSEKLFF
DNA: TGTGCCAGCAGTCGCGTAAGGTATAGAGGGCAGGGAGGTTCGGAAAAACTGTTTTTT

J: TRBJ1-4
size: -
D: TRBD1
V: TRBV19
CDR3: CASSPPGQGREKLFF
DNA: TGTGCCAGTAGTCCCCCGGGACAGGGTCGTGAAAAACTGTTTTTT

J: TRBJ2-1
size: once
D: TRBD2
V: TRBV5-6
CDR3: CASSLIGGRANEQFF
DNA: TGTGCCAGCAGCTTGATAGGTGGGAGGGCCAATGAGCAGTTCTTC

J: TRBJ1-3
size: -
D: -
V: TRBV11-2
CDR3: CASSPSGQSGNTIYF
DNA: TGTGCCAGCAGCCCCTCGGGACAATCTGGAAACACCATATATTTT

J: TRBJ2-3
size: -
D: -
V: TRBV4-1
CDR3: CASSQGLPLQMSKQYF
DNA: TGCGCCAGCAGCCAAGGACTACCCCTCCAAATGAGTAAGCAGTATTTT

J: TRBJ1-1
size: once
D: -
V: TRBV11-2
CDR3: CASSLAAAEAFF
DNA: TGTGCCAGCAGCTTAGCGGCGGCTGAAGCTTTCTTT

J: TRBJ1-5
size: -
D: -
V: TRBV19
CDR3: CASNLRGQPQHF
DNA: TGTGCCAGTAATCTTCGGGGGCAGCCCCAGCATTTT

J: TRBJ1-2
size: -
D: -
V: TRBV27
CDR3: CASSPMARAGRAHGYTF
DNA: TGTGCCAGCAGCCCAATGGCCCGGGCAGGGAGGGCCCATGGCTACACCTTC

J: TRBJ2-5
size: -
D: TRBD2
V: TRBV5-6
CDR3: CASSLEGTSEETQYF
DNA: TGTGCCAGCAGCTTGGAGGGGACTAGCGAAGAGACCCAGTACTTC

J: TRBJ2-7
size: -
D: TRBD1
V: TRBV27
CDR3: CASSFRTGNSYEQYF
DNA: TGTGCCAGCAGTTTTAGGACAGGTAACTCCTACGAGCAGTACTTC

J: TRBJ1-1
size: -
D: TRBD1
V: TRBV2
CDR3: CASSPKQGYTEAFF
DNA: TGTGCCAGCAGTCCAAAACAGGGGTACACTGAAGCTTTCTTT

J: TRBJ2-3
size: -
D: TRBD2
V: TRBV27
CDR3: CASSSSGRAWDTQYF
DNA: TGTGCCAGCAGTTCTAGCGGGAGGGCATGGGATACGCAGTATTTT

J: TRBJ1-1
size: -
D: -
V: TRBV6-4
CDR3: CASSREAGKNTEAFF
DNA: TGTGCCAGCTCCCGTGAGGCAGGGAAGAACACTGAAGCTTTCTTT

J: TRBJ1-1
size: -
D: TRBD1
V: TRBV7-9
CDR3: CASSTRGQPNTEAFF
DNA: TGTGCCAGCAGCACCCGGGGACAGCCGAACACTGAAGCTTTCTTT

J: TRBJ2-5
size: -
D: TRBD1
V: TRBV7-3
CDR3: CASSLDRGETQYF
DNA: TGTGCCAGCAGCCTCGACAGGGGAGAGACCCAGTACTTC

J: TRBJ1-2
size: -
D: TRBD1
V: TRBV29-1
CDR3: CSVFWGTGEDYGYTF
DNA: TGCAGCGTGTTTTGGGGGACAGGGGAGGACTATGGCTACACCTTC

J: TRBJ1-2
size: -
D: TRBD1
V: TRBV15
CDR3: CATSRDAGTGHGYTF
DNA: TGTGCCACCAGCAGAGATGCCGGGACAGGGCATGGCTACACCTTC

J: TRBJ2-5
size: -
D: TRBD2
V: TRBV6-1
CDR3: CASRSASGEETQYF
DNA: TGTGCCAGCAGGTCGGCTAGCGGAGAAGAGACCCAGTACTTC

J: TRBJ2-7
size: -
D: -
V: TRBV5-1
CDR3: CASSLLDSEQYF
DNA: TGCGCCAGCAGCTTGTTAGACAGCGAGCAGTACTTC